Described below is a single T cell receptor (beta chain) sequence and its context. Its antigen is unidentified. Only healthy Caucasians were enrolled as donors. The sample belongs to a study of identical twins. The junction had 8 bases not matched to a gene; V was cut back by 6 bases and J by 5 bases. The CDR3 length is 14 residues. The germline gives CDR1 SQVTM, CDR2 ANQGSEA. General observations from the study: Zero-insertion results could be subject to partial confounding by invariant MAIT and iNKT cells. An excess of low generation probability was shown by twin-shared out-of-frame alpha sequences.

In TCRdb, the 5' RACE reads were re-called with MiXCR into one record per CDR3 protein. The profile shows a few hundred thousand distinct CDR3 sequences, about 8.3% of them singletons. The same specimen was also included in a second study, on yellow fever vaccine responses in identical twins.

The sequence was collected from a woman aged 18-29 years in good health. The sequenced material came from CD8+ T cells sorted from blood. The J gene is TRBJ2-3, the V gene TRBV29-1; 10 bases match TRBD1. CDR3 in DNA: TGCAGCGTCGCCGGGACAGGGGTGGAAGATACGCAGTATTTT. It codes for CSVAGTGVEDTQYF.